The 3 T cell receptor beta chains below were found in one sample sequenced in a study of T cell changes during pregnancy in multiple sclerosis. Here immunoSEQ multiplex PCR was the method, and the copy in TCRdb shows in-frame clones only, minus some. The repertoire consists of about 100,000 clones, with approximately 90% occurring once and the leading ten covering roughly 2%. The starting material was peripheral blood, obtained after pregnancy. The origin of the receptors is a female donor with multiple sclerosis, enrolled in a pregnancy study.

The V call is TRBV21-1, the J call TRBJ2-7; the listed D gene, TRBD1, was not tested against the DNA. TRBV21-1 is a pseudogene segment. CDR3 length equals 12 residues. The CDR3 nucleotides read TGTGCCAGCTCGAACAGGGGTCACGAGCAGTACTTC. Amino acids: CASSNRGHEQYF.

CDR3 residues: CASSSDRGAGNTIYF. The CDR3 nucleotides read TGTGCCAGCAGCTCTGACAGGGGGGCTGGAAACACCATATATTTT. The rearrangement links TRBV7-8 to TRBJ1-3; 9 bases line up with TRBD1. Germline-derived CDR1 and CDR2 are SGHVS and FQNEAQ. Losses at the gene ends were 4 bases for V and 2 bases for J; bases not matched to a gene: 3. The CDR3 covers 15 residues.

The V gene is TRBV5-1, the J gene TRBJ1-1, with 8 bases that match TRBD1. The germline V gene encodes CDR1 SGHRS and CDR2 YFSETQ. This CDR3 has 14 amino acids. V lost 2 bases to trimming and J lost 12 bases; unmatched junction nucleotides: 12. CDR3 residues: CASSFQGAQRRTFF. The CDR3, as DNA: TGCGCCAGCAGCTTCCAGGGGGCCCAGCGGAGAACTTTCTTT. Supplemented by reference TRBV5-1 and TRBJ1-1, the full variable domain reads KAGVTQTPRYLIKTRGQQVTLSCSPISGHRSVSWYQQTPGQGLQFLFEYFSETQRNKGNFPGRFSGRQFSNSRSEMNVSTLELGDSALYLCASSFQGAQRRTFFGQGTRLTVV.